Given below is one T cell receptor (beta chain) in context. This record comes from a study of blood T cell repertoires in COVID-19. Study background: Spain, Italy and the United States supplied samples that represented acute and convalescent COVID-19. Sample material is recorded as cDNA or gDNA derived from T cells, B-cell-depleted T cells, or PBMCs.

CDR1 MDHEN and CDR2 SYDVKM come from the germline V gene. With 8 bases removed from V and 6 bases from J, the gap between germline ends came to 22 bases. This CDR3 has 16 residues. Clones were sequenced by immunoSEQ multiplex PCR, and TCRdb holds only the in-frame ones, with some missing. The table shows under 300,000 clones, with roughly 91% occurring only once. Sequences were obtained from PBMCs or T cells enriched from blood (not recorded which). The gene calls are TRBV28 and TRBJ2-2; D might be TRBD1 (5 bases). This clonotype originated in a man aged 35-49 years who had recovered from COVID-19. CDR3: CASVSGRVILAGELFF. Written as DNA, the CDR3 is TGTGCCAGCGTATCAGGCAGGGTGATTTTGGCCGGGGAGCTGTTTTTT.